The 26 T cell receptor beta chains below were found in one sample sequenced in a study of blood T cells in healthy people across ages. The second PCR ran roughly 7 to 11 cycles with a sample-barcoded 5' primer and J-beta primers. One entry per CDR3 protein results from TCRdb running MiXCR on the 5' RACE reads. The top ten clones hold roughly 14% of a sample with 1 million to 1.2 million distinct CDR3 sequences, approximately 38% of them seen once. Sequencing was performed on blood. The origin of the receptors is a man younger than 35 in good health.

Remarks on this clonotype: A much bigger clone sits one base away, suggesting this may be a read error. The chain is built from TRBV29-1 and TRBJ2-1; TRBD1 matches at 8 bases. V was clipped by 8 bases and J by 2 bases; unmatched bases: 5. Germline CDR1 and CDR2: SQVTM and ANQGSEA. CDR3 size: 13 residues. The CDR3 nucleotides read TGCAGCACTGGACAGGGTACCTACAATGAGCAGTTCTTC. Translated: CSTGQGTYNEQFF.

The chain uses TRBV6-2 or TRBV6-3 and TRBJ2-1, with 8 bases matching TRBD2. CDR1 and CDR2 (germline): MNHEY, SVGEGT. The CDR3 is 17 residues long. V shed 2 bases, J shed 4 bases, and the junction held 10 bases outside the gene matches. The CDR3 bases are TGTGCCAGCAGTTACGGAACTAGCGGAAACTCATACAATGAGCAGTTCTTC. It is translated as CASSYGTSGNSYNEQFF.

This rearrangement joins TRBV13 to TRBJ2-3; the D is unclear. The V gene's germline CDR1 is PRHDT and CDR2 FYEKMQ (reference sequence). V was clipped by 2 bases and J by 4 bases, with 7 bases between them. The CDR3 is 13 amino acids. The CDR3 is CASSLYFADTQYF. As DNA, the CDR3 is TGTGCCAGCAGCTTATATTTTGCAGATACGCAGTATTTT.

The CDR3 sequence: CASSELGRGGELFF. CDR3 in DNA: TGTGCCAGCAGTGAACTTGGCAGGGGCGGGGAGCTGTTTTTT. The rearrangement joins TRBV2 to TRBJ2-2; tentatively, D is TRBD1 (6 bases). V gave up 2 bases and J gave up 7 bases, with 11 bases separating them. The germline V gene has CDR1 SNHLY and CDR2 FYNNEI. CDR3 size: 14 residues. Supplemented by reference TRBV2 and TRBJ2-2, the full variable domain reads EPEVTQTPSHQVTQMGQEVILRCVPISNHLYFYWYRQILGQKVEFLVSFYNNEISEKSEIFDDQFSVERPDGSNFTLKIRSTKLEDSAMYFCASSELGRGGELFFGEGSRLTVL.

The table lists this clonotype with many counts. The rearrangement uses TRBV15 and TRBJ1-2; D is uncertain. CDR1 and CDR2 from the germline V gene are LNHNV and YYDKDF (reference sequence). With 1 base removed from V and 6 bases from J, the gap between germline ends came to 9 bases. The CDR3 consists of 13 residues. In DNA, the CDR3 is TGTGCCACCAGCAGAGGTTCCGGCAATGGCTACACCTTC. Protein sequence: CATSRGSGNGYTF.

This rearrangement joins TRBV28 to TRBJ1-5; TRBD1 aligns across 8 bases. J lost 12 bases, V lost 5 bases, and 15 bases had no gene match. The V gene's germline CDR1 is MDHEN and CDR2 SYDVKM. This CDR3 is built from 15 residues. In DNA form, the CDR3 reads TGTGCCAGCAGTACACGAAACAGGGGGAATACGCTCCAGCATTTT. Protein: CASSTRNRGNTLQHF.

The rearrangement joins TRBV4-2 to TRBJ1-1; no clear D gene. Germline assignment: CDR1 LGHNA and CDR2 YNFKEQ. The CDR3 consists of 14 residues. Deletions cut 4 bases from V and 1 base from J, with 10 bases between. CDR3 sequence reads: CASSLAMGNTEAFF. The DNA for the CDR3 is TGTGCCAGCAGCCTCGCAATGGGGAACACTGAAGCTTTCTTT.

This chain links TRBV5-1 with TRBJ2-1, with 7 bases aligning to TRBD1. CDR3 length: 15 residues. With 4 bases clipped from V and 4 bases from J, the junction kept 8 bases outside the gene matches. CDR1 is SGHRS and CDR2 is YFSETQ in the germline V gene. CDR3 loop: CASSTTGASYNEQFF. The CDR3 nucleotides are TGCGCCAGCAGCACCACAGGGGCTTCGTACAATGAGCAGTTCTTC.

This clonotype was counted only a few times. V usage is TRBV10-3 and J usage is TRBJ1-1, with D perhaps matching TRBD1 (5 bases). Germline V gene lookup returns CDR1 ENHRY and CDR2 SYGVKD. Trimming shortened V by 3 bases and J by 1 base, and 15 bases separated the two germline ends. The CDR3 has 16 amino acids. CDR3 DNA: TGTGCCATCAGTGATCCCGATCAGGGAGCGAACACTGAAGCTTTCTTT. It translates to CAISDPDQGANTEAFF.

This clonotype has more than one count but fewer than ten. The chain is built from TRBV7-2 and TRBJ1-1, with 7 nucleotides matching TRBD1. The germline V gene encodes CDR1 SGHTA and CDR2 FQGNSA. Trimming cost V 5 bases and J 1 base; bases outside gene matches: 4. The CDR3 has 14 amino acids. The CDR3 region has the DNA TGTGCCAGCAGCATCCGACAGGGGAACACTGAAGCTTTCTTT. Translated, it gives CASSIRQGNTEAFF.

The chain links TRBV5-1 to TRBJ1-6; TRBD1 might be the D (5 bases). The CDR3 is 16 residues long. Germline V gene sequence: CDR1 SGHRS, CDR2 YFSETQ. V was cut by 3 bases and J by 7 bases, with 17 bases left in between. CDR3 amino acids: CASSYNAGSRNSPLHF. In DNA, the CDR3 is TGCGCCAGCAGCTATAACGCAGGGAGCAGGAATTCACCCCTCCACTTT.

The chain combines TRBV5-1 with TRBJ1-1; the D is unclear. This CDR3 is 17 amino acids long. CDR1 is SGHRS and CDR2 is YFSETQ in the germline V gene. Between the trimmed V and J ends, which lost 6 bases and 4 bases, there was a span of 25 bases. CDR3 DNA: TGCGCCAGCATCCTCTTCCCCCCCCCTCCGACGGGCACTGAAGCTTTCTTT. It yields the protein CASILFPPPPTGTEAFF.

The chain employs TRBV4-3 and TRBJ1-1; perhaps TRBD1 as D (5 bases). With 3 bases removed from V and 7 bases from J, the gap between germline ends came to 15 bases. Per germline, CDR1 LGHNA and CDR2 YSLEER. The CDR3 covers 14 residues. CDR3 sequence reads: CASSQRAGTGEAFF. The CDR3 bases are TGCGCCAGCAGCCAGCGGGCAGGGACGGGTGAAGCTTTCTTT.

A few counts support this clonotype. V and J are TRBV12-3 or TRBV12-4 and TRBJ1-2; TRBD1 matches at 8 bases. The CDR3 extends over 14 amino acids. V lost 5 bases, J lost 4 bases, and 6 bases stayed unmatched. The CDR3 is CASSTRQGLYGYTF. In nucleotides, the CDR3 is TGTGCCAGCAGTACGAGACAGGGGCTCTATGGCTACACCTTC.

In DNA, the CDR3 is TGCGCCAGCAGCGTGGACAGTTACAATCAGCCCCAGCATTTT. This translates into CASSVDSYNQPQHF. The V call is TRBV4-1, the J call TRBJ1-5; D perhaps matches TRBD1 (6 bases). The CDR3 extends over 14 amino acids. Trimming took 5 bases from V and 3 from J, leaving 11 bases between them. CDR1 and CDR2 (germline): MGHRA, YSYEKL.

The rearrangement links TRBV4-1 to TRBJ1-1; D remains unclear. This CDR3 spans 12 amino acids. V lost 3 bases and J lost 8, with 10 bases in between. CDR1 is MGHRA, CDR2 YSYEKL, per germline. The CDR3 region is CASSHPPNEAFF. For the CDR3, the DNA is TGCGCCAGCAGCCATCCTCCGAACGAAGCTTTCTTT.

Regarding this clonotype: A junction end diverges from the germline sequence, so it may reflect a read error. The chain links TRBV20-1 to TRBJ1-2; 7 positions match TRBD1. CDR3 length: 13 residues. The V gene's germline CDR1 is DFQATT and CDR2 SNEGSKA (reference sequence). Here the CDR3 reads CSADLGQNYSYTF. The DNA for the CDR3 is TGCAGTGCTGATTTGGGACAGAACTATAGCTACACCTTC.

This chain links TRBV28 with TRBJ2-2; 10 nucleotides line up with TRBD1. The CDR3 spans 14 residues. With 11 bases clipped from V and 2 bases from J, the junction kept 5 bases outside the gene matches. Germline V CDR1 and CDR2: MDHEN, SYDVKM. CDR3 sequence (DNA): TGTGCCTTGGGACAGGGGCTCAACACCGGGGAGCTGTTTTTT. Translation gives CALGQGLNTGELFF.

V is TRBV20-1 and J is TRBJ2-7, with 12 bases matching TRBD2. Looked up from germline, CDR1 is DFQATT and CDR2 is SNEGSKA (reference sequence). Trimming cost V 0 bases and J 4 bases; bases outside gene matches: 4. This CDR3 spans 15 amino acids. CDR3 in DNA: TGCAGTGCTAGAGATCAGACTAGCGGGGGTTACGAGCAGTACTTC. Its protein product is CSARDQTSGGYEQYF.

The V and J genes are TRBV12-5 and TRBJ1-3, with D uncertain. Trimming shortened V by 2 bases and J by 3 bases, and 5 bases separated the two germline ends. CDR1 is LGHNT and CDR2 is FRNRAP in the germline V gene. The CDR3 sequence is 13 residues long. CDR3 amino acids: CASGLSGGNTIYF. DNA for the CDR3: TGTGCTAGTGGTTTGAGCGGTGGAAACACCATATATTTT.

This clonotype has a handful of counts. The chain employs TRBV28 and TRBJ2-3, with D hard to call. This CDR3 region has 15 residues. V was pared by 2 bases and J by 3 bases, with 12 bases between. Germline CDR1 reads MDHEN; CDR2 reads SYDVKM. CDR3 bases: TGTGCCAGCAGTTTAGGTCGGCGGATTACAGATACGCAGTATTTT. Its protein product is CASSLGRRITDTQYF. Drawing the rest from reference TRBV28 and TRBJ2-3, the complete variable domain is DVKVTQSSRYLVKRTGEKVFLECVQDMDHENMFWYRQDPGLGLRLIYFSYDVKMKEKGDIPEGYSVSREKKERFSLILESASTNQTSMYLCASSLGRRITDTQYFGPGTRLTVL.

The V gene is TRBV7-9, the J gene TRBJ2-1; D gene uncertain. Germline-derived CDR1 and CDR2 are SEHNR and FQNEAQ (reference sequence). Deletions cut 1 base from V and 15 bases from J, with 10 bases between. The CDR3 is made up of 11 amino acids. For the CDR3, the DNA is TGTGCCAGCAGCTTAGGCGCGTCTTGGTTCTTC. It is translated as CASSLGASWFF.

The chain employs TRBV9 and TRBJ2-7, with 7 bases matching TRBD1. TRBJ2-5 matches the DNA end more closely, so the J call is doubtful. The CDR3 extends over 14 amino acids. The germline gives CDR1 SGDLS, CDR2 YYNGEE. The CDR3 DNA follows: TGTGCCAGCAGCGCAGGGGGTGGGGAAGAGACCCAGTACTTC. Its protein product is CASSAGGGEETQYF.

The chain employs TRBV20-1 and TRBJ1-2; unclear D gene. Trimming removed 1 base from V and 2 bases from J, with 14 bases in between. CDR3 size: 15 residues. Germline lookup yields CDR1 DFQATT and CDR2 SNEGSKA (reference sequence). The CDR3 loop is CSARVSSLRNYGYTF. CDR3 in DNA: TGCAGTGCTAGAGTATCCTCCCTGAGAAACTATGGCTACACCTTC.

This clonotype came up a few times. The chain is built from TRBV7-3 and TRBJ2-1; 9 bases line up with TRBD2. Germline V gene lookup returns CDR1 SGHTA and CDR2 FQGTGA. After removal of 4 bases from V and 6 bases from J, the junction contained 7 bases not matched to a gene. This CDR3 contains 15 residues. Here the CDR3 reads CASSSAGLAINEQFF. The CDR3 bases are TGTGCCAGCAGCTCAGCGGGACTAGCCATCAATGAGCAGTTCTTC.

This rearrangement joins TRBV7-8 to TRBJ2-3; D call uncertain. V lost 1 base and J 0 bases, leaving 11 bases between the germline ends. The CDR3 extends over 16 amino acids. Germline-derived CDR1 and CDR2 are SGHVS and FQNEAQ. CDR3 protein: CASSLDREGSTDTQYF. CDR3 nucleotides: TGTGCCAGCAGCTTAGATAGGGAAGGAAGCACAGATACGCAGTATTTT.